This T cell receptor beta chain was found in a study of regulatory T cells in long-lasting Graves disease. Stated time point: persistent/refractory GD, antithyroid drugs over 5 years with positive TRAb. PBMC RNA served as the TCR library source. This CDR3 contains 17 residues. Germline assignment: CDR1 MNHEY and CDR2 SVGAGI. The trim removed 0 bases at V and 1 base at J, leaving 5 bases unmatched. Building the TCR beta libraries relied on iRepertoire HTBI primers, and CDR3 regions underwent Arm-PCR. TCRdb itself ran the multiplex PCR reads through MiXCR, one entry per CDR3 protein. Counted here are 400,000 to 450,000 distinct CDR3 sequences, about 25% occurring once; the ten biggest clones make up approximately 28%.

The chain uses TRBV6-5 and TRBJ1-1, with 10 bases matching TRBD1. Sequenced material: peripheral blood mononuclear cells (PBMCs), taken when the disease was refractory, from a patient treated with antithyroid drugs. This TCR was sampled from a female donor with Graves disease. The CDR3 DNA reads TGTGCCAGCAGTTACTCTGGGACAGGGGCGTGGAACACTGAAGCTTTCTTT. Its protein is CASSYSGTGAWNTEAFF.